This TCR beta chain is from a study of OX40 agonist ivuxolimab in advanced cancers. V lost 1 base to trimming and J lost 7 bases; unmatched junction nucleotides: 5. The CDR3 contains 15 residues. The germline V gene encodes CDR1 KGHSH and CDR2 LQKENI. Repertoires were generated with immunoSEQ multiplex PCR, while TCRdb's copy carries only in-frame clones and drops some. The data contain roughly 82,000 clones, less than 90% of them singletons. The clonotype comes from an adult with an advanced solid tumor such as melanoma, head and neck, liver or kidney cancer. The chain has TRBV18 and TRBJ1-5; 9 nucleotides line up with TRBD1. The sequences come from CD4+ or CD8+ T cells sorted from blood, collected in a trial of the OX40 agonist ivuxolimab. The chain's CDR3 is CASSPQQGAKQPQHF. CDR3 in DNA: TGTGCCAGCTCACCACAACAGGGGGCTAAACAGCCCCAGCATTTT.